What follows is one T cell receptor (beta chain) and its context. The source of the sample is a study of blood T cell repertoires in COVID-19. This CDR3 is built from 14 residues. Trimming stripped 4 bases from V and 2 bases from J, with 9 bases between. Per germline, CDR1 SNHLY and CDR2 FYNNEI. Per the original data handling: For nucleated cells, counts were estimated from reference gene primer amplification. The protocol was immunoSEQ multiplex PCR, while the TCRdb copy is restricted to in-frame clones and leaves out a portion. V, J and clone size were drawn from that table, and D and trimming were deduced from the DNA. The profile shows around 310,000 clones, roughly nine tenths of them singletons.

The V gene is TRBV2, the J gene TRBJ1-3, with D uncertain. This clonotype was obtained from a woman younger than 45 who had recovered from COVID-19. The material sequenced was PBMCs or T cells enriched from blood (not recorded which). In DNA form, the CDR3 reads TGTGCCAGCAGTGTCGGGGTGGCTGGAAACACCATATATTTT. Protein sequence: CASSVGVAGNTIYF.